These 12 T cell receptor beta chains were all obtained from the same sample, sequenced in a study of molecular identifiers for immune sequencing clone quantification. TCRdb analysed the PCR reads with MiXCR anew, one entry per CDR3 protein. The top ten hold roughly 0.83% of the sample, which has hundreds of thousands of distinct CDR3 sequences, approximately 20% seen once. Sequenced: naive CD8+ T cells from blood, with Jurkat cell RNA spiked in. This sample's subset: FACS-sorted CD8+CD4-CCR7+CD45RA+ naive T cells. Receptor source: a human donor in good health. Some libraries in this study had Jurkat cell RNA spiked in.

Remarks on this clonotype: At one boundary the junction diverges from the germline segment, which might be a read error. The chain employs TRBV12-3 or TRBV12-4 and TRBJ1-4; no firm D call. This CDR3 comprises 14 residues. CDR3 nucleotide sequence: TGCGCCAGCAGTTCAGGACTGCTAGATGGCAAACTGTTTTTT. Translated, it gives CASSSGLLDGKLFF.

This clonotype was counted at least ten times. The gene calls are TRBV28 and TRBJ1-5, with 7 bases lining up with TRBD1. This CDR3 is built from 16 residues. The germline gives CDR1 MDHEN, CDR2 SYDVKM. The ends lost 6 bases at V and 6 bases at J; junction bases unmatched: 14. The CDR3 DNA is TGTGCCAGCAGACCATCAGGGGGGGCGTTTGGTCAGCCCCAGCATTTT. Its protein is CASRPSGGAFGQPQHF.

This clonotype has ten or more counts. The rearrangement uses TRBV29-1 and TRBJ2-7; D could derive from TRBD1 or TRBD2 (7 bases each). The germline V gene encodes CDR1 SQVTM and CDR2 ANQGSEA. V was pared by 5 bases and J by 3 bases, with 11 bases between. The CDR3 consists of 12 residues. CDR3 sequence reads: CSVSRGGYEQYF. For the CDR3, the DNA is TGCAGCGTTTCCAGGGGGGGCTACGAGCAGTACTTC.

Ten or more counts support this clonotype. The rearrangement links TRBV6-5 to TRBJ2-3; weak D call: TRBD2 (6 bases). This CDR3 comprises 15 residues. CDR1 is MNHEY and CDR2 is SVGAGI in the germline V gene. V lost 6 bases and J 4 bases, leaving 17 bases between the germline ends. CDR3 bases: TGTGCCAGCAGCACGATAACACTAGCTCCAGATACGCAGTATTTT. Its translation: CASSTITLAPDTQYF.

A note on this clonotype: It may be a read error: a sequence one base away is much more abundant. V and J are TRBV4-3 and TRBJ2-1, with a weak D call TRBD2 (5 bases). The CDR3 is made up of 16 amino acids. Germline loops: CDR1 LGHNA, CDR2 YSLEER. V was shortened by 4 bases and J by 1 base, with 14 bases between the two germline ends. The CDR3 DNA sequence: TGCGCCAGCAGCCGAGATTCTAGCACGTCCTACAATGAGCAGTTCTTC. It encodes CASSRDSSTSYNEQFF.

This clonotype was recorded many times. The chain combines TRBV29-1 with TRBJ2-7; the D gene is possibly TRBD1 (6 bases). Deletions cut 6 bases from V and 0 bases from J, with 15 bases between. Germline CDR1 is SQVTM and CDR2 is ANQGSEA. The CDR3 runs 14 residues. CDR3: CSVGPGQNSYEQYF. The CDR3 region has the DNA TGCAGCGTGGGACCGGGACAAAACTCCTACGAGCAGTACTTC.

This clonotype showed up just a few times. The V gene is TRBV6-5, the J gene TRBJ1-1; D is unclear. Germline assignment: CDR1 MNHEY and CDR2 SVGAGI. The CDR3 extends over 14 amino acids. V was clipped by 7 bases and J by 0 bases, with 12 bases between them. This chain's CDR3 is CASIGISMNTEAFF. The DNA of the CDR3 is TGTGCCAGCATAGGGATCTCGATGAACACTGAAGCTTTCTTT.

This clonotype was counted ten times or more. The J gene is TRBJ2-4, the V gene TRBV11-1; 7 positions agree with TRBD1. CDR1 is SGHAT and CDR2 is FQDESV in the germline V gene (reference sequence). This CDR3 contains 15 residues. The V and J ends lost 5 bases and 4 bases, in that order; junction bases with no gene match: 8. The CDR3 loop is CASSNSPGQKNIQYF. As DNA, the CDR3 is TGTGCCAGCAGCAACTCTCCGGGACAGAAAAACATTCAGTACTTC.

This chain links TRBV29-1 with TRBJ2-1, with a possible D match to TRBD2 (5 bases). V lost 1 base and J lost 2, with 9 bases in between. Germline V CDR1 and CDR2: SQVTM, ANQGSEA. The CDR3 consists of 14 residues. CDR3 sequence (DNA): TGCAGCGTTGAAGGGACGGGGACCTACAATGAGCAGTTCTTC. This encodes CSVEGTGTYNEQFF.

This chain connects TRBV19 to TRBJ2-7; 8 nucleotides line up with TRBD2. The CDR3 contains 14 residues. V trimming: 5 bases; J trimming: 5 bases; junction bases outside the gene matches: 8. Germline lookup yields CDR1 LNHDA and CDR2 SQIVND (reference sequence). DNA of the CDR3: TGTGCCAGTAGTTCTCGAGGCGGGGGGAACGAGCAGTACTTC. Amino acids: CASSSRGGGNEQYF.

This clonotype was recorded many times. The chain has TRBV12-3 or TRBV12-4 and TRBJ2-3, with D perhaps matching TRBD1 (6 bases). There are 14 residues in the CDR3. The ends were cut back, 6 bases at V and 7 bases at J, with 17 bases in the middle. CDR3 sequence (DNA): TGTGCCAGCAGCCCGGGACAAACGACGAATACGCAGTATTTT. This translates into CASSPGQTTNTQYF.

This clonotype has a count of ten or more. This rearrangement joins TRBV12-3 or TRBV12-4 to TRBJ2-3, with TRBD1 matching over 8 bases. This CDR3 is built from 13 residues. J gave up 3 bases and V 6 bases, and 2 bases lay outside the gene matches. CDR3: CASRWTGTDTQYF. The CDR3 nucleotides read TGTGCCAGCAGATGGACAGGGACAGATACGCAGTATTTT.